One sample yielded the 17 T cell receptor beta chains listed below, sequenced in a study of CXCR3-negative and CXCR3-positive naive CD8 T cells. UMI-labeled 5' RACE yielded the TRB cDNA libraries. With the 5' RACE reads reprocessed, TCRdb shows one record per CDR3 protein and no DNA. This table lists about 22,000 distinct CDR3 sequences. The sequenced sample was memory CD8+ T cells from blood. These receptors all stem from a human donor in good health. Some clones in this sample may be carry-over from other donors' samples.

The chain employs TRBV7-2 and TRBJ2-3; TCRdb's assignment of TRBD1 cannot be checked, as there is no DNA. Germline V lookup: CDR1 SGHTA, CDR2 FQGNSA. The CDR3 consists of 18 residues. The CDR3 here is CASSLVRIPGQGTDTQYF.

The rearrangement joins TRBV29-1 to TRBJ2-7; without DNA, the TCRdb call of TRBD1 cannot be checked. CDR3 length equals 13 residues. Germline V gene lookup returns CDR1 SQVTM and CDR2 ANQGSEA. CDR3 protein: CSVRGDSFIEQYF.

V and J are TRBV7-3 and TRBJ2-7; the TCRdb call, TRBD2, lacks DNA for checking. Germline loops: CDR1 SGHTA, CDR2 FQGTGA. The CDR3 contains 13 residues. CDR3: CASGRGGPDEQYF.

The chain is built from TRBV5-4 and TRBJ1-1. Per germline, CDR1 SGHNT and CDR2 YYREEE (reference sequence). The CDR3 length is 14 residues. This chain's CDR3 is CASSLGGGTTEAFF.

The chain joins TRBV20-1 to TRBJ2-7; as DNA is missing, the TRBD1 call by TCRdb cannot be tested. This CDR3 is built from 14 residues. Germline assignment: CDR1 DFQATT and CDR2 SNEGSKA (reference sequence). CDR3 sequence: CSALLGGAEYEQYF.

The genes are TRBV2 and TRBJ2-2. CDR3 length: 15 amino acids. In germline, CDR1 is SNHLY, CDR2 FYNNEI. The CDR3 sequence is CATNLRQGPTGELFF.

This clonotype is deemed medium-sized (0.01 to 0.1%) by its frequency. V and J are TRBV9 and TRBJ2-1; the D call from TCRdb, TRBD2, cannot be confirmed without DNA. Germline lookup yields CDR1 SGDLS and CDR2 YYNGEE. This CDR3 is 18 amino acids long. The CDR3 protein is CASSVPLAGGSSYNEQFF.

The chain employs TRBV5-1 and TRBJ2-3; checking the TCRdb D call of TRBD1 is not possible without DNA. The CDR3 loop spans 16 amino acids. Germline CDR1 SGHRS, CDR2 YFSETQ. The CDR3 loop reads CASSAWTGNPSDTQYF.

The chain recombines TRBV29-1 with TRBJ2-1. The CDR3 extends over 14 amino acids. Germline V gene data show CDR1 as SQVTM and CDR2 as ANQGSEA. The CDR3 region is CSVEDLGISDEQFF.

CDR3 loop: CASSLPGGAFDEQFF. This rearrangement joins TRBV5-1 to TRBJ2-1; TCRdb's D call, TRBD1, is unchecked because there is no DNA. In germline, CDR1 is SGHRS, CDR2 YFSETQ. The CDR3 consists of 15 residues.

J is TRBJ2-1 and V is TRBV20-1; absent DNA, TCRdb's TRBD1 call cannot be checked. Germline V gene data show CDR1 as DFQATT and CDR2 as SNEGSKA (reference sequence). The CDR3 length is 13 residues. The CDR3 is CSASTSRYNEQFF.

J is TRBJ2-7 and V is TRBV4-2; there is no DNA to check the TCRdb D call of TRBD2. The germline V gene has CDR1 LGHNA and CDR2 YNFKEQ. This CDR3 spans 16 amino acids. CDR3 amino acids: CASSPRGRDSAYEQYF.

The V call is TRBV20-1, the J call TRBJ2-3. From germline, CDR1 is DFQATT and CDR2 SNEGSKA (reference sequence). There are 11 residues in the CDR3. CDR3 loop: CSARDGYGQYF.

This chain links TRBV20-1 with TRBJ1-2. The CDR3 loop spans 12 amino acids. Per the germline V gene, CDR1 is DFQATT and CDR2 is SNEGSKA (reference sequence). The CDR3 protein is CSASRHFYGYTF.

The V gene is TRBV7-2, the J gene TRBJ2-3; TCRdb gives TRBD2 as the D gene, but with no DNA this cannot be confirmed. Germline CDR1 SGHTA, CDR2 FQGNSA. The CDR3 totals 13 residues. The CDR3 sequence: CASSMGLAGAPYF.

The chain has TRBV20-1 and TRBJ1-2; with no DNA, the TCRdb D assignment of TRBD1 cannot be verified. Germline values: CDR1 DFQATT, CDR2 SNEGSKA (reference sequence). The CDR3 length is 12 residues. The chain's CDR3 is CSARRGDHGYTF.

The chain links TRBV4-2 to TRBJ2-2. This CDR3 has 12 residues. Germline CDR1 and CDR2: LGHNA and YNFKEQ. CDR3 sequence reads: CASSTRAGELFF.